Below are 26 T cell receptor beta chains sequenced from a single sample in a study of shared clonotypes between healthy human individuals. Assay: immunoSEQ multiplex PCR; the TCRdb copy retains only in-frame clones and omits some. The sample has 2 million to 2.5 million clones, approximately 95% seen once. Sequencing input: naive CD4+ T cells sorted from blood. Indicated subset: CD45RA+ positively selected. These receptors were obtained from a man aged 18-30 years in good health.

The chain is built from TRBV12-5 and TRBJ2-1; D is unresolved. Germline loops: CDR1 LGHNT, CDR2 FRNRAP. The CDR3 spans 11 residues. V shed 2 bases and J shed 6 bases, with 2 bases lying between them. CDR3 sequence: CASGLINEQFF. The CDR3 DNA is TGTGCTAGTGGTTTGATCAATGAGCAGTTCTTC.

V is TRBV5-4 and J is TRBJ2-2; D remains ambiguous. There are 13 residues in the CDR3. The V gene lost 4 bases and the J gene lost 7 bases, with 11 bases spanning the gap. Germline CDR1 SGHNT, CDR2 YYREEE (reference sequence). The CDR3 sequence: CASSPAWGGELFF. The CDR3 coding sequence is TGTGCCAGCAGCCCAGCGTGGGGCGGGGAGCTGTTTTTT.

This chain links TRBV5-1 with TRBJ2-3; D possibly corresponds to TRBD1 (5 bases). The germline V gene has CDR1 SGHRS and CDR2 YFSETQ. Trimming stripped 9 bases from V and 2 bases from J, with 16 bases between. The CDR3 is made up of 14 amino acids. The CDR3 protein is CATREGQTTDTQYF. CDR3 coding DNA: TGCGCCACCAGGGAAGGGCAGACCACAGATACGCAGTATTTT.

Regarding this clone: The sample holds other DNA sequences that translate to the same CDR3. The V call is TRBV7-9, the J call TRBJ1-1; no definite D call. There are 14 residues in the CDR3. The germline V and J ends were trimmed by 3 bases and 1 base, with 9 bases remaining between them. The V gene's germline CDR1 is SEHNR and CDR2 FQNEAQ (reference sequence). This CDR3 reads CASSLSRGNTEAFF. The CDR3 nucleotides are TGTGCCAGCAGCTTGTCGCGGGGGAACACTGAAGCTTTCTTT.

This chain links TRBV6-7 with TRBJ1-2; 8 nucleotides align to TRBD1. TRBV6-7 has ORF status, its function being uncertain. The CDR3 is 17 amino acids. Trimming cost V 6 bases and J 0 bases; bases outside gene matches: 12. CDR3: CASSRPGQARTNYGYTF. As DNA, the CDR3 is TGTGCCAGCAGCCGACCGGGACAGGCGCGAACTAACTATGGCTACACCTTC.

This clone was counted once. The CDR3 reads CASSPRQGGTEAFF. As DNA, the CDR3 is TGCGCCAGCAGCCCCCGACAGGGTGGCACTGAAGCTTTCTTT. V usage is TRBV4-3 and J usage is TRBJ1-1; 7 bases align to TRBD1. CDR3 length equals 14 residues. Trimming at V came to 4 bases and at J to 4 bases, leaving 6 bases not matched to a gene. Germline-derived CDR1 and CDR2 are LGHNA and YSLEER.

The chain links TRBV18 to TRBJ2-2, with TRBD1 identical over 8 bases. V lost 3 bases, J lost 5 bases, and 5 bases stayed unmatched. The CDR3 length is 15 residues. Germline assignment: CDR1 KGHSH and CDR2 LQKENI. The CDR3 sequence is CASSPAGTGTGELFF. The CDR3 DNA sequence: TGTGCCAGCTCACCGGCCGGGACAGGAACCGGGGAGCTGTTTTTT.

The chain combines TRBV5-4 with TRBJ1-2, with TRBD1 identical over 11 bases. The CDR3 spans 15 residues. In germline, CDR1 is SGHNT, CDR2 YYREEE (reference sequence). V shed 5 bases, J shed 4 bases, and the junction held 7 bases outside the gene matches. The CDR3 bases are TGTGCCAGCAGTCCCGGGACAGGGGGAATCTATGGCTACACCTTC. This codes for CASSPGTGGIYGYTF. Full variable domain (missing parts from reference TRBV5-4 and TRBJ1-2): ETGVTQSPTHLIKTRGQQVTLRCSSQSGHNTVSWYQQALGQGPQFIFQYYREEENGRGNFPPRFSGLQFPNYSSELNVNALELDDSALYLCASSPGTGGIYGYTFGSGTRLTVV.

The gene calls are TRBV5-6 and TRBJ1-1, with a possible D match to TRBD1 (5 bases). Trimming shortened V by 4 bases and J by 1 base, and 14 bases separated the two germline ends. CDR3 size: 15 residues. Germline V gene sequence: CDR1 SGHDT, CDR2 YYEEEE. CDR3 DNA: TGTGCCAGCAGCCCAGATGGGACGGCGAACACTGAAGCTTTCTTT. This codes for CASSPDGTANTEAFF.

This chain joins TRBV4-2 and TRBJ2-3; the match to TRBD2 covers 10 bases. Germline V lookup: CDR1 LGHNA, CDR2 YNFKEQ. The CDR3 consists of 16 residues. The trim removed 4 bases at V and 2 bases at J, leaving 6 bases unmatched. The CDR3 loop is CASSPVSGGATDTQYF. CDR3 in DNA: TGTGCCAGCAGCCCTGTCAGCGGGGGGGCCACAGATACGCAGTATTTT.

The chain links TRBV6-5 to TRBJ1-6; possibly TRBD1 for D (5 bases). Trimming stripped 2 bases from V and 3 bases from J, with 8 bases between. Germline CDR1 and CDR2: MNHEY and SVGAGI. The CDR3 consists of 15 residues. The CDR3 here is CASSYIDSYNSPLHF. The DNA for the CDR3 is TGTGCCAGCAGTTACATCGACAGCTATAATTCACCCCTCCACTTT.

This clone occurred many times. The rearrangement links TRBV7-8 to TRBJ1-1; D is uncertain. The length of the CDR3 is 11 residues. V was trimmed by 6 bases and J by 5 bases, leaving 7 bases between them. Germline lookup yields CDR1 SGHVS and CDR2 FQNEAQ. CDR3 amino acids: CASSGWTEAFF. Written as DNA, the CDR3 is TGTGCCAGCAGTGGATGGACTGAAGCTTTCTTT.

This chain uses TRBV5-6 with TRBJ1-5; D gene ambiguous. V gave up 0 bases and J gave up 8 bases, with 9 bases separating them. The CDR3 extends over 13 amino acids. Germline values: CDR1 SGHDT, CDR2 YYEEEE. CDR3 residues: CASSLEAGEPQHF. The CDR3 coding sequence is TGTGCCAGCAGCTTGGAAGCCGGGGAGCCCCAGCATTTT.

This chain joins TRBV7-3 and TRBJ2-7; the D gene is possibly TRBD2 (5 bases). CDR1 is SGHTA and CDR2 is FQGTGA in the germline V gene. The CDR3 length is 15 residues. V dropped 3 bases and J dropped 2 bases, with 14 bases sitting between them. The CDR3 protein is CASSFHGNGAYEQYF. CDR3 DNA: TGTGCCAGCAGCTTCCACGGGAACGGGGCCTACGAGCAGTACTTC.

V usage is TRBV9 and J usage is TRBJ2-2; D gene unclear. The length of the CDR3 is 12 residues. Germline CDR1 and CDR2: SGDLS and YYNGEE. V shed 3 bases and J shed 6 bases, with 6 bases lying between them. This chain's CDR3 is CASSGPPGELFF. CDR3 DNA: TGTGCCAGCAGCGGTCCCCCCGGGGAGCTGTTTTTT.

The rearrangement uses TRBV9 and TRBJ2-5; the D call may be TRBD1 or TRBD2 (5 bases each). The CDR3 covers 14 residues. Germline V CDR1 and CDR2: SGDLS, YYNGEE. V shed 0 bases and J shed 5 bases, with 11 bases lying between them. CDR3 region: CASSVGGARETQYF. The CDR3 DNA sequence: TGTGCCAGCAGCGTAGGAGGGGCGCGGGAGACCCAGTACTTC.

Notes on this clone: At the DNA level, this CDR3 is encoded by other sequences in the same sample as well. The chain uses TRBV20-1 and TRBJ2-7, with no clear D. V lost 3 bases to trimming and J lost 0 bases, with 3 bases between them. The germline gives CDR1 DFQATT, CDR2 SNEGSKA (reference sequence). The CDR3 length is 11 residues. CDR3 protein: CSASPSYEQYF. The CDR3, as DNA: TGCAGTGCTAGTCCCTCCTACGAGCAGTACTTC.

The J gene is TRBJ2-7, the V gene TRBV6-5; D perhaps matches TRBD2 (5 bases). There are 15 residues in the CDR3. CDR1 MNHEY and CDR2 SVGAGI come from the germline V gene. Trimming shortened V by 4 bases and J by 1 base, and 14 bases separated the two germline ends. The CDR3 is CASSWLGGESYEQYF. Written as DNA, the CDR3 is TGTGCCAGCAGTTGGTTGGGTGGGGAGTCCTACGAGCAGTACTTC.

In regard to this clone: In the same sample, other DNA sequences code for this CDR3. This chain uses TRBV18 with TRBJ2-5; D gene uncertain. Trimming took 2 bases from V and 5 from J, leaving 6 bases between them. Germline CDR1 and CDR2: KGHSH and LQKENI. The CDR3 totals 12 residues. The CDR3: CASSPVGETQYF. DNA of the CDR3: TGTGCCAGCTCACCAGTGGGGGAGACCCAGTACTTC.

The V and J genes are TRBV28 and TRBJ1-5, with 11 bases matching TRBD1. This CDR3 spans 16 amino acids. Germline V gives CDR1 MDHEN, CDR2 SYDVKM. V lost 5 bases to trimming and J lost 6 bases; unmatched junction nucleotides: 9. CDR3 DNA sequence: TGTGCCAGCAGTCCGATGGACAGGGGGCGAGGTCAGCCCCAGCATTTT. Protein sequence: CASSPMDRGRGQPQHF.

This rearrangement joins TRBV7-8 to TRBJ1-2; D perhaps matches TRBD1 (6 bases). CDR3 length equals 15 residues. Trimming removed 3 bases from V and 2 bases from J, with 13 bases in between. CDR1 is SGHVS and CDR2 is FQNEAQ in the germline V gene. In DNA form, the CDR3 reads TGTGCCAGCAGCTTCGTCAGGGGAGGGAACTATGGCTACACCTTC. It specifies CASSFVRGGNYGYTF.

The chain links TRBV27 to TRBJ1-2; TRBD1 matches at 11 bases. Germline V gene sequence: CDR1 MNHEY, CDR2 SMNVEV (reference sequence). V was pared by 5 bases and J by 8 bases, with 7 bases of the junction left unmatched. The CDR3 covers 14 residues. CDR3 residues: CASSPDRGPWGYTF. CDR3 nucleotide sequence: TGTGCCAGCAGTCCGGACAGGGGGCCATGGGGCTACACCTTC.

The gene calls are TRBV6-5 and TRBJ2-3; maybe TRBD1 (5 bases). The germline V gene has CDR1 MNHEY and CDR2 SVGAGI. The CDR3 length is 14 residues. The V end lost 6 bases, the J end lost 5 bases, and 15 bases lay between the germline ends. CDR3 amino acids: CASRGPTWGDTQYF. CDR3 in DNA: TGTGCCAGCAGGGGGCCTACTTGGGGAGATACGCAGTATTTT.

V is TRBV28 and J is TRBJ1-3; the D is unclear. Germline CDR1 reads MDHEN; CDR2 reads SYDVKM. The V and J ends lost 2 bases and 0 bases respectively, with 8 bases between them. CDR3 length: 15 amino acids. CDR3 nucleotides: TGTGCCAGCAGTTTAGGCACAGTCTCTGGAAACACCATATATTTT. It is translated as CASSLGTVSGNTIYF.

V usage is TRBV6-5 and J usage is TRBJ1-1; D is ambiguous. Germline assignment: CDR1 MNHEY and CDR2 SVGAGI. The CDR3 length is 11 residues. The V end was cut by 11 bases, the J end by 1 base, with 8 bases between. In nucleotides, the CDR3 is TGTGCCGTTACGGCGAACACTGAAGCTTTCTTT. It yields the protein CAVTANTEAFF.

The genes are TRBV18 and TRBJ2-6, with TRBD1 identical over 9 bases. V dropped 3 bases and J dropped 0; count of bases not matched to a gene: 9. The length of the CDR3 is 19 residues. CDR1 and CDR2 from the germline V gene are KGHSH and LQKENI. The chain's CDR3 is CASSPSGTGPPSGANVLTF. CDR3 DNA: TGTGCCAGCTCACCTTCCGGGACAGGGCCACCCTCTGGGGCCAACGTCCTGACTTTC.